This T cell receptor beta chain was found in a study of T cell responses to AZD1222 COVID-19 vaccine. Here immunoSEQ multiplex PCR was the method, and the copy in TCRdb shows in-frame clones only, minus some. Of more than 85,000 clones in the sample, about 90% were seen once. CDR3 length: 13 residues. J lost 8 bases, V lost 4 bases, and 10 bases had no gene match. Germline V gene sequence: CDR1 GTSNPN, CDR2 SVGIG (reference sequence). This TCR derives from an adult in good health. The sequencing here drew on peripheral blood, taken on day 0 of AZD1222 vaccination. The J gene is TRBJ1-2, the V gene TRBV30, with TRBD1 matching over 7 bases. The chain's CDR3 is CAWKGEGAGGYTF. CDR3 DNA: TGTGCCTGGAAGGGGGAGGGGGCTGGCGGCTACACCTTC.